This TCR beta chain appears in the sequencing data of a study of blood T cell repertoires in COVID-19. Measured with immunoSEQ multiplex PCR; TCRdb has only the in-frame clones, and not every one. The sample lists about 170,000 clones, 80% to 90% occurring once. The CDR3 has 13 residues. V shed 1 base and J shed 1 base, with 5 bases lying between them. Per germline, CDR1 SGHDT and CDR2 YYEEEE. The chain uses TRBV5-6 and TRBJ1-2; D is uncertain. This TCR was sampled from a woman in her forties or fifties in a cohort exposed to, infected with or recovered from COVID-19 (not recorded which). The sequencing input was PBMCs or T cells enriched from blood (not recorded which). DNA for the CDR3: TGTGCCAGCAGCTTGAACAGTAACTATGGCTACACCTTC. Its protein product is CASSLNSNYGYTF.